Below are 5 T cell receptor beta chains sequenced from a single sample in a study of molecular identifiers for immune sequencing clone quantification. MiXCR, run by TCRdb on the PCR reads, gives a single entry per CDR3 protein. In the table there are hundreds of thousands of distinct CDR3 sequences, roughly 25% of which are singletons. Sequencing input: naive CD8+ T cells from blood, with Jurkat cell RNA spiked in. Subset here: FACS-sorted CD8+CD4-CCR7+CD45RA+ naive T cells. The receptor set was obtained from a human donor in good health. Some libraries in this study had Jurkat cell RNA spiked in.

The table lists this clonotype with a few counts. Being one base from a much bigger clone, this may be a read error. The chain has TRBV28 and TRBJ2-3; no clear D. The length of the CDR3 is 11 residues. Germline V gene lookup returns CDR1 MDHEN and CDR2 SYDVKM. The CDR3 DNA follows: TGTGCCAGCGGAGATGGAGATACGCTGTATTTT. Translating it yields CASGDGDTLYF.

The rearrangement links TRBV27 to TRBJ2-1; 7 bases map to TRBD1. V lost 3 bases to trimming and J lost 7 bases; unmatched junction nucleotides: 9. Germline V gives CDR1 MNHEY, CDR2 SMNVEV (reference sequence). The CDR3 runs 15 residues. Here the CDR3 reads CASSLTGLMGNEQFF. CDR3 nucleotides: TGTGCCAGCAGTTTGACAGGGTTAATGGGGAATGAGCAGTTCTTC.

This clonotype was seen ten or more times. The rearrangement joins TRBV29-1 to TRBJ2-2; 7 bases fit TRBD2. Germline V gene data show CDR1 as SQVTM and CDR2 as ANQGSEA. V gave up 0 bases and J gave up 2 bases; unmatched junction bases: 6. The length of the CDR3 is 16 residues. CDR3 sequence reads: CSVEDRTRINTGELFF. Written as DNA, the CDR3 is TGCAGCGTTGAAGATCGGACTAGAATAAACACCGGGGAGCTGTTTTTT.

As to this clonotype: This clone may be a read error of a much larger clone one base away. Since the CDR3 does not end with the conserved phenylalanine or tryptophan, this likely comes from a read error. V usage is TRBV12-3 or TRBV12-4 and J usage is TRBJ1-1; D remains unclear. The V end lost 8 bases, the J end lost 0 bases, and 7 bases lay between the germline ends. CDR3 length: 12 residues. CDR3 amino acids: CASGWVNTEAFL. For the CDR3, the DNA is TGTGCCAGCGGTTGGGTGAACACTGAAGCTTTCCTT.

This clonotype was seen more than once but under ten times. The V call is TRBV11-2, the J call TRBJ2-2; 10 nucleotides agree with TRBD1. The V segment lost 3 bases and the J segment 5 bases; nucleotides outside the gene matches: 9. Germline CDR1 is SGHAT and CDR2 is FQNNGV. This CDR3 has 17 amino acids. The CDR3 DNA reads as TGTGCCAGCAGCTTTAGCGACAGGGGGCCTTATACCGGGGAGCTGTTTTTT. Amino acids: CASSFSDRGPYTGELFF.